This TCR beta chain was captured by sequencing in a study of neurological immune-mediated disorders. The CDR3 runs 12 residues. In its sample, this clonotype was seen a few times. Its antigen is not known. An end of the junction differs from the germline gene, which may be a read error. Broader study findings: HTLV-1-associated myelopathy displayed the greatest TCR clonal expansion, and multiple sclerosis exhibited the smallest, lower than that of healthy controls. One related-CDR3 cluster, identified by phylogenetic grouping, held the repertoires of 18 of 34 multiple sclerosis patients and was a possible signature.

With 10-nucleotide random UMIs, 5'RACE was used to make the cDNA. A single record per CDR3 protein comes from TCRdb applying MiXCR to the 5' RACE reads. The sample comprises 54,000 or so distinct CDR3 sequences, 3.5% of which are singletons, and approximately 3.1% rests with the top ten. The V gene is TRBV12-3 or TRBV12-4, the J gene TRBJ1-6; unclear D gene. Sequenced: PBMCs. This clonotype was sampled from a young woman with multiple sclerosis. The DNA for the CDR3 is TGTGCCAGCAGTTTTGTTCGGTCACCCCTCAACTTT. The encoded protein is CASSFVRSPLNF.